The entry below describes one T cell receptor (beta chain). Which antigen it targets is not known. Base qualities are missing; no much larger clone stands one base away. Donors were healthy HIV-negative adults with no recently reported acute infections or vaccinations. Only Caucasian adults living in Nashville, Tennessee, USA were represented among the donors. CD4+ T cells were enriched by magnetic negative selection, after which naive cells were positively selected on CD45RA and the negative fraction was taken as the memory subset. Blood was collected by leukapheresis, and PBMCs were isolated by Ficoll-Histopaque density gradient centrifugation and then cryopreserved in liquid nitrogen vapor phase. Analytical flow cytometry was used to check the purity and quantity of each magnetically sorted T cell population. Genomic DNA was isolated from every sorted fraction and measured by UV absorbance on a Nanodrop 2000c.

From the germline V gene, CDR1 is SNHLY and CDR2 is FYNNEI. V is shortened by 3 bases, J by 6 bases, and the region joining them spans 11 bases. From the cysteine through the phenylalanine, the CDR3 covers 13 amino acids. Only CDR3 DNA remains: 39 bases, in frame from the first base. Using the deep immunoSEQ assay, TCR CDR3 regions were amplified from genomic DNA by multiplex PCR. Extracted genomic DNA from each cell subset was spread evenly across all wells of several immunoSEQ 96-well plates, with each plate serving as a replicate. For sorted subsets, 150 to 250 ng genomic DNA, equal to tens of thousands of T cell genomes, was loaded into each replicate PCR. Purified libraries were measured with a Qubit 3.0 fluorometer, size-checked on a Bioanalyzer 2100, and measured again with the KAPA Library Quantification kit. A separate single-read 150-cycle Illumina NextSeq 550 flow cell was used to sequence each immunoSEQ 96-well plate. The authors' analysis ran thus. Because the immunoSEQ output included only junctional sequences and no quality scores, the filtering could not be the same as the filtering used for full-length reads. To assign V/J genes and CDR3, sequences were annotated using PyIR, a Python wrapper for IgBLAST v1.9, with IMGT germline references. Any read was removed if the V/J assignment was weak (E-value above 1e-6), the CDR3 was missing, or the read contained stop codons, out-of-frame junctions, or ambiguous translated residues. V3J clonotypes were defined as sequences sharing the same inferred V gene, J gene, and CDR3 amino acid sequence. Percentage overlap between repertoires was calculated by dividing the number of shared unique clonotypes by the size of the smaller repertoire. Richness of each repertoire was evaluated using RTK rarefaction, the Chao1 estimator, and Recon v2.1 estimates of unobserved clonotypes. OLGA was used to compute generation probabilities for all TCRbeta clonotypes that the gDNA method yielded from four donors. The immuneACCESS repertoire file appears here via TCRdb, limited to in-frame rearrangements. These files lack a portion of the clones; in checked studies, under half of the deficit traces to unresolved V genes, and the cause of the others is not known. V, J and clone size reflect that table, while D and trimming were determined from the DNA. In this sample the table shows over a million clones, about 75% of which occur a single time. The ten largest clones capture 1.4% to 1.5% of the sample.

This specimen comes from a study of shared clonotypes between healthy human individuals (dated by TCRdb to about 2020). Regarding the study in general: A couple of women and a few men aged 18 to 49 years were included in the cohort. Per donor, three plates each were used for CD4 naive and CD4 memory, two for CD8 naive, and one for CD8 memory. To estimate repertoire size and how much clonotype sharing occurs between individuals, the study deeply sequenced the blood TCR repertoires of about 5 healthy adults. Per donor, leukapheresis produced somewhere between about 0.94 and 9 billion PBMCs. To increase sequencing depth and limit assay-specific biases, TCR repertoire library preparation and sequencing were carried out by different laboratories using diverse techniques. Beyond this particular receptor, the publication reports: Because the study included a small number of donors, the genetic and exposure-history diversity represented was limited. Rarefaction of sorted-subset datasets indicated incomplete sequencing despite the large sequencing depth. Compared with non-shared clonotypes, the clonotypes found in all four sorted-subset donors had higher generation probabilities. Pairwise subsampling led to the expectation that sequencing depth would affect the degree of clonotype sharing among donors. Sampling was restricted to blood, and TCR repertoires in tissue are likely to differ from TCR repertoires in blood. Naive subsets generally had larger estimated clonotype richness than memory subsets did. Sharing across a few donors was observed for approximately 5% of naive CD4, over 3% of naive CD8, 2.3% of memory CD4, and roughly 0.43% of memory CD8 clonotypes.

The sequence was obtained from a man aged 18-30 years in good health. The sequencing input was memory CD4+ T cells sorted from blood. The cell subset or site label on this specimen signifies: CD45RA-negative fraction. The chain is made from TRBV2 and TRBJ2-5, with the D gene not clear enough to name. The CDR3 region: CASSEPVIQTQYF. The nucleotides are TGTGCCAGCAGTGAGCCAGTAATCCAGACCCAGTACTTC.